The subject of this entry is one TCR beta chain. Its target is not known. Germline lookup yields CDR1 GTSNPN and CDR2 SVGIG (reference sequence). The CDR3 runs 15 residues. J gave up 8 bases and V 2 bases, and 6 bases lay outside the gene matches. This specimen belongs to a study of shared clonotypes between healthy human individuals. The table came from immunoSEQ multiplex PCR; TCRdb's copy has only in-frame clones and leaves some out. The table records about 610,000 clones, roughly 97% of them present only once. Study findings and constraints: The sharing of approximately 5.1% of naive CD4 clonotypes was seen across a handful of donors. Larger estimated richness was generally seen in naive subsets than in memory subsets. In contrast to clonotypes shared by all four donors, non-shared clonotypes had lower generation probabilities.

The donors, all of them Caucasian adults, lived in Nashville, Tennessee. V usage is TRBV30 and J usage is TRBJ2-1; 13 bases fit TRBD2. Specimen: naive CD4+ T cells sorted from blood. Sample subset: CD45RA+ positively selected. The TCR originated in a woman in her thirties in good health. Written as DNA, the CDR3 is TGTGCCTGGAGTACGGGACTAGCGGGAACCGATGAGCAGTTCTTC. Residues: CAWSTGLAGTDEQFF.